Following are 16 T cell receptor beta chains from one sample sequenced in a study of blood T cell repertoires in COVID-19. Using immunoSEQ multiplex PCR, the repertoire was profiled, and TCRdb retains in-frame clones only, with some absent. The table lists 250,000 to 300,000 clones, about 89% of them singletons, with around 2% in the top ten. The sequencing input was peripheral blood. Every receptor here comes from a woman aged 25 to 39 with COVID-19, enrolled during active disease.

V gene TRBV18 combines with J gene TRBJ1-2; D may be TRBD1 (6 bases). The CDR3 extends over 15 amino acids. The germline gives CDR1 KGHSH, CDR2 LQKENI. V shed 1 base and J shed 11 bases, with 20 bases lying between them. The CDR3 nucleotides are TGTGCCAGCTCACCACTAACAGGGACCCATAACTCGTACACCTTC. Translating gives CASSPLTGTHNSYTF.

The rearrangement uses TRBV27 and TRBJ2-1, with a tentative D call TRBD2 (5 bases). V gave up 0 bases and J gave up 8 bases, with 8 bases separating them. The CDR3 runs to 13 residues. Germline V gene sequence: CDR1 MNHEY, CDR2 SMNVEV (reference sequence). This CDR3 is CASSLSGGHEQFF. The CDR3 coding sequence is TGTGCCAGCAGTTTATCTGGCGGGCATGAGCAGTTCTTC.

V is TRBV19 and J is TRBJ2-7, with D possibly matching TRBD1 (6 bases). CDR3 length: 13 amino acids. Trimming pared 3 bases from V and 7 bases from J, leaving 13 bases between. The germline V gene has CDR1 LNHDA and CDR2 SQIVND (reference sequence). The CDR3 region is CASSINQGKEQYF. The CDR3 DNA sequence: TGTGCCAGTAGTATCAATCAGGGGAAGGAGCAGTACTTC.

This clone showed up just once. The V and J genes are TRBV30 and TRBJ1-2; 7 nucleotides agree with TRBD1. Looked up from germline, CDR1 is GTSNPN and CDR2 is SVGIG (reference sequence). The V and J ends lost 1 base and 8 bases, in that order; junction bases with no gene match: 7. This CDR3 region has 13 residues. In nucleotides, the CDR3 is TGTGCCTGGAGTGAAGACAGGGCCGGGGGCTACACCTTC. This encodes CAWSEDRAGGYTF.

The V and J genes are TRBV19 and TRBJ1-1, with D possibly being TRBD1 (6 bases). Per germline, CDR1 LNHDA and CDR2 SQIVND (reference sequence). The V and J ends lost 6 bases and 2 bases respectively, with 10 bases between them. CDR3 length: 13 amino acids. The CDR3 loop is CASSYRVNTEAFF. The CDR3 nucleotides are TGTGCCAGTAGCTACAGGGTTAACACTGAAGCTTTCTTT.

The chain joins TRBV5-1 to TRBJ1-1, with unresolved D. CDR3 length: 12 amino acids. Per germline, CDR1 SGHRS and CDR2 YFSETQ. The V end was cut by 4 bases, the J end by 1 base, with 5 bases between. CDR3 region: CASSGGNTEAFF. CDR3 DNA: TGCGCCAGCAGCGGAGGGAACACTGAAGCTTTCTTT.

The chain carries TRBV30 and TRBJ1-4, with D hard to call. V lost 1 base, J lost 0 bases, and 3 bases lay in between. CDR3 length: 13 amino acids. Germline V CDR1 and CDR2: GTSNPN, SVGIG (reference sequence). As DNA, the CDR3 is TGTGCCTGGAGTGCTGCAACTAATGAAAAACTGTTTTTT. Its protein is CAWSAATNEKLFF.

The rearrangement links TRBV18 to TRBJ2-1; D might be TRBD2 (6 bases). The CDR3 totals 15 residues. Trimming left V 1 base short and J 8 bases short, with 15 bases between. Germline CDR1 reads KGHSH; CDR2 reads LQKENI. The CDR3 DNA follows: TGTGCCAGCTCACCACTTCGGGAGAGGTCCTATGAGCAGTTCTTC. Translating gives CASSPLRERSYEQFF. Full variable domain (remainder filled in from reference TRBV18 and TRBJ2-1): NAGVMQNPRHLVRRRGQEARLRCSPMKGHSHVYWYRQLPEEGLKFMVYLQKENIIDESGMPKERFSAEFPKEGPSILRIQQVVRGDSAAYFCASSPLRERSYEQFFGPGTRLTVL.

This chain links TRBV5-1 with TRBJ2-5; 7 bases match TRBD1. CDR1 and CDR2 from the germline V gene are SGHRS and YFSETQ. With 4 bases clipped from V and 5 bases from J, the junction kept 8 bases outside the gene matches. The CDR3 extends over 14 amino acids. CDR3 nucleotides: TGCGCCAGCAGCCGAGACAGGGTGGGGGAGACCCAGTACTTC. Its translation is CASSRDRVGETQYF.

V and J are TRBV10-1 and TRBJ2-2; 8 bases fit TRBD1. The CDR3 is 17 amino acids. The trim removed 4 bases at V and 2 bases at J, leaving 9 bases unmatched. The germline CDR1 and CDR2 sequences are WNHNN and SYGVQD (reference sequence). CDR3: CASSAPPGQDNTGELFF. The CDR3 coding sequence is TGCGCCAGCAGTGCGCCTCCGGGACAGGATAACACCGGGGAGCTGTTTTTT.

The chain has TRBV6-5 and TRBJ1-6; D is possibly TRBD1 (6 bases). The CDR3 runs to 13 residues. V lost 11 bases to trimming and J lost 13 bases, with 21 bases between them. Germline values: CDR1 MNHEY, CDR2 SVGAGI. The CDR3 sequence: CACRGASDAPLHF. As DNA, the CDR3 is TGTGCCTGCCGGGGGGCCAGTGATGCGCCCCTCCACTTT.

The gene calls are TRBV28 and TRBJ2-5; possibly TRBD1 for D (5 bases). This CDR3 comprises 15 residues. The germline gives CDR1 MDHEN, CDR2 SYDVKM. The V end was cut by 7 bases, the J end by 0 bases, with 15 bases between. The CDR3 DNA reads as TGTGCCAGCACCACTGTTAGGGGCAACCAAGAGACCCAGTACTTC. Its protein product is CASTTVRGNQETQYF.

The chain links TRBV14 to TRBJ1-2; TRBD1 is a possible D gene (6 bases). This CDR3 is 14 amino acids long. Germline lookup yields CDR1 SGHDN and CDR2 FVKESK. With 2 bases removed from V and 4 bases from J, the gap between germline ends came to 11 bases. The CDR3 coding sequence is TGTGCCAGCAGCCAAACAGGGCTCGCCTATGGCTACACCTTC. Protein sequence: CASSQTGLAYGYTF. The whole variable domain, remainder taken from reference TRBV14 and TRBJ1-2, is EAGVTQFPSHSVIEKGQTVTLRCDPISGHDNLYWYRRVMGKEIKFLLHFVKESKQDESGMPNNRFLAERTGGTYSTLKVQPAELEDSGVYFCASSQTGLAYGYTFGSGTRLTVV.

The chain has TRBV6-6 and TRBJ1-4; 10 nucleotides line up with TRBD1. CDR1 is MNHNY, CDR2 SVGAGI, per germline (reference sequence). The CDR3 loop spans 16 amino acids. Trimming at V came to 4 bases and at J to 8 bases, leaving 10 bases not matched to a gene. CDR3 DNA sequence: TGTGCCAGCAGTTCGGACAGGGGGGTTCTTCACGAAAAACTGTTTTTT. Translating gives CASSSDRGVLHEKLFF.

The chain combines TRBV5-6 with TRBJ2-3; 7 nucleotides line up with TRBD2. With 2 bases clipped from V and 0 bases from J, the junction kept 6 bases outside the gene matches. CDR1 SGHDT and CDR2 YYEEEE come from the germline V gene. This CDR3 contains 16 residues. Written as DNA, the CDR3 is TGTGCCAGCAGCTTCACCGCGGGAGAGAGCACAGATACGCAGTATTTT. This translates into CASSFTAGESTDTQYF.

This sequence joins TRBV12-5 and TRBJ1-5; 9 nucleotides align to TRBD1. Germline V lookup: CDR1 LGHNT, CDR2 FRNRAP. The CDR3 consists of 15 residues. V lost 5 bases, J lost 4 bases, and 6 bases stayed unmatched. The CDR3 spells CASGITGGENQPQHF. The CDR3 DNA reads as TGTGCTAGTGGTATAACAGGGGGCGAAAATCAGCCCCAGCATTTT.